The subject of this entry is one TCR beta chain. Roughly 33,000 T cell genomes, or roughly 200 ng DNA, went into the sorted-subset replicate PCRs. Sequencing was performed with immunoSEQ multiplex PCR; in TCRdb, only in-frame clones are kept and a portion is missing. The profile shows some 2,000,000 clones, almost 96% of them singletons. The entry originates in a study of shared clonotypes between healthy human individuals. V lost 3 bases and J lost 5; bases outside the gene matches: 3. The CDR3 length is 15 residues. Per germline, CDR1 SGHDT and CDR2 YYEEEE. This chain connects TRBV5-6 to TRBJ1-6, with TRBD1 identical over 9 bases. Sequencing was done on a sample of naive CD4+ T cells sorted from blood. Subset defined: CD45RA+ positively selected. The receptor was isolated from a young man in good health. The CDR3: CASSYWDRDNSPLHF. CDR3 coding DNA: TGTGCCAGCAGCTACTGGGACAGGGATAATTCACCCCTCCACTTT.